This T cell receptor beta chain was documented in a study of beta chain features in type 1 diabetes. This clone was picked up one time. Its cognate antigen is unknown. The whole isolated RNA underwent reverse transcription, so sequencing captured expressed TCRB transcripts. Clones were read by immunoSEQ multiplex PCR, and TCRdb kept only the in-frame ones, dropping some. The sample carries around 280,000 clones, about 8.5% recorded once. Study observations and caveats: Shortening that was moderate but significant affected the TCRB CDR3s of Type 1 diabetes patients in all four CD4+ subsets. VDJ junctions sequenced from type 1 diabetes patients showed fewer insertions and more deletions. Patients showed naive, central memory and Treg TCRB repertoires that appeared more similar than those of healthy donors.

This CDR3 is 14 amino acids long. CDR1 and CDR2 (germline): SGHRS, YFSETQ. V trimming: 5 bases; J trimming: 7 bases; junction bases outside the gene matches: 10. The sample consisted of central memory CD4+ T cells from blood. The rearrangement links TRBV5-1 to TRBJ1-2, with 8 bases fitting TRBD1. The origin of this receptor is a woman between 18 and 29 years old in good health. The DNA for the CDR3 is TGCGCCAGCAGGGGCCTTCAGGGGGCGCCTGGCTACACCTTC. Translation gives CASRGLQGAPGYTF.